This entry lists 19 T cell receptor beta chains sequenced from one sample in a study of post-analysis software for immune sequencing data. Findings and caveats of the study: Patients carried roughly five TRBV segments more frequently than controls did, and TRBV5-6, TRBV5-1 and TRBV20-1 were among them.

The antigens these receptors bind are not known. Incorporated into the TCR beta cDNA libraries were unique molecular identifiers, which served to reduce PCR and sequencing biases. TCRdb re-called the PCR reads through MiXCR, storing one row per CDR3 protein. Here the sample spans 750,000 to 950,000 distinct CDR3 sequences, approximately 57% being singletons. The sequencing sample was made of blood. The receptors come from a girl between 10 and 17 years old with multiple sclerosis.

V usage is TRBV7-9 and J usage is TRBJ1-2; TRBD1 agrees at 7 bases. This CDR3 is 13 amino acids long. V lost 5 bases, J lost 7 bases, and 7 bases stayed unmatched. Per germline, CDR1 SEHNR and CDR2 FQNEAQ (reference sequence). This CDR3 reads CASSRTGEGGYTF. The CDR3 DNA sequence: TGTGCCAGCAGCCGAACAGGGGAAGGTGGCTACACCTTC.

This clonotype came up once. The chain links TRBV7-9 to TRBJ2-7; maybe TRBD2 (6 bases). CDR1 and CDR2 from the germline V gene are SEHNR and FQNEAQ (reference sequence). Trimming stripped 6 bases from V and 7 bases from J, with 22 bases between. The CDR3 is made up of 15 amino acids. The CDR3 DNA follows: TGTGCCAGCAGGAATAGACTAGGAGGTCCTAGTGAGCAGTACTTC. This codes for CASRNRLGGPSEQYF.

The chain recombines TRBV20-1 with TRBJ2-5; TRBD1 aligns across 10 bases. The CDR3 loop spans 15 amino acids. V shed 6 bases, J shed 0 bases, and the junction held 7 bases outside the gene matches. CDR1 is DFQATT and CDR2 is SNEGSKA in the germline V gene (reference sequence). The CDR3 DNA follows: TGCAGTGCGGAGCCGGACAGGGGGTACCAAGAGACCCAGTACTTC. Protein product: CSAEPDRGYQETQYF.

The DNA of the CDR3 is TGCAGCGTTGGACTAGCGGGGGGGCCCGCTGAGCAGTTCTTC. Protein product: CSVGLAGGPAEQFF. This chain joins TRBV29-1 and TRBJ2-1; 14 bases agree with TRBD2. The CDR3 sequence is 14 residues long. Germline lookup yields CDR1 SQVTM and CDR2 ANQGSEA. V was pared by 4 bases and J by 9 bases, with 5 bases of the junction left unmatched.

This chain joins TRBV7-3 and TRBJ2-3; TRBD2 is a possible D gene (7 bases). This CDR3 contains 15 residues. Deletions cut 2 bases from V and 2 bases from J, with 11 bases between. The germline CDR1 and CDR2 sequences are SGHTA and FQGTGA. The CDR3 DNA follows: TGTGCCAGCAGCTTACTTGCGGGGGCCACAGATACGCAGTATTTT. It yields the protein CASSLLAGATDTQYF. Variable domain in full (rest from reference TRBV7-3 and TRBJ2-3): GAGVSQTPSNKVTEKGKYVELRCDPISGHTALYWYRQSLGQGPEFLIYFQGTGAADDSGLPNDRFFAVRPEGSVSTLKIQRTERGDSAVYLCASSLLAGATDTQYFGPGTRLTVL.

The V gene is TRBV7-9, the J gene TRBJ1-2; D gene ambiguous. This CDR3 spans 13 amino acids. Trimming removed 1 base at V and 4 bases at J, with 7 bases between. CDR1 SEHNR and CDR2 FQNEAQ come from the germline V gene (reference sequence). The CDR3 sequence: CASSLVPLYGYTF. The CDR3 DNA follows: TGTGCCAGCAGCTTAGTCCCCCTCTATGGCTACACCTTC.

This clonotype was seen more than once but under ten times. The rearrangement uses TRBV7-2 and TRBJ2-7; TRBD1 agrees at 10 bases. V shed 1 base and J 2 bases; nucleotides not matched to a gene: 11. The germline V gene encodes CDR1 SGHTA and CDR2 FQGNSA. The CDR3 is 18 amino acids. CDR3 coding DNA: TGTGCCAGCAGCTTAGGCCGGGACAGGGGTCTCCTCGCCTACGAGCAGTACTTC. Protein: CASSLGRDRGLLAYEQYF.

V is TRBV29-1 and J is TRBJ2-5; D might be TRBD2 (6 bases). The end of the DNA is better explained by TRBJ2-7, so the J call may be wrong. The CDR3 is made up of 14 amino acids. Germline V gene sequence: CDR1 SQVTM, CDR2 ANQGSEA. CDR3 DNA: TGCAGCGATGGGCTGGGGGGATTAGGTTACGAGCAGTACTTC. Translated, it gives CSDGLGGLGYEQYF.

The rearrangement uses TRBV7-6 and TRBJ2-1, with 7 bases matching TRBD1. The CDR3 spans 19 residues. With 0 bases clipped from V and 0 bases from J, the junction kept 11 bases outside the gene matches. Per germline, CDR1 SGHVS and CDR2 FNYEAQ. The CDR3 protein is CASSLAAYRGASSYNEQFF. As DNA, the CDR3 is TGTGCCAGCAGCTTAGCGGCTTACAGGGGCGCGAGCTCCTACAATGAGCAGTTCTTC.

The chain recombines TRBV19 with TRBJ2-3, with a weak D call TRBD1 (5 bases). The CDR3 consists of 13 residues. With 7 bases removed from V and 1 base from J, the gap between germline ends came to 9 bases. Germline assignment: CDR1 LNHDA and CDR2 SQIVND (reference sequence). CDR3 residues: CASNVGGTDTQYF. In DNA, the CDR3 is TGTGCCAGTAATGTAGGGGGCACAGATACGCAGTATTTT.

The rearrangement links TRBV6-6 to TRBJ2-5; D is possibly TRBD2 (5 bases). The CDR3 runs 16 residues. Germline assignment: CDR1 MNHNY and CDR2 SVGAGI (reference sequence). Deletions cut 10 bases from V and 2 bases from J, with 23 bases between. The CDR3 nucleotides are TGTGCCACCAAGGCTCGGGCAGAGGGTATTCAAGAGACCCAGTACTTC. Translated, it gives CATKARAEGIQETQYF.

This chain joins TRBV5-1 and TRBJ2-5; TRBD1 agrees at 7 bases. CDR1 is SGHRS, CDR2 YFSETQ, per germline. With 4 bases clipped from V and 4 bases from J, the junction kept 10 bases outside the gene matches. The length of the CDR3 is 15 residues. The CDR3 loop is CASSPTGTALETQYF. CDR3 bases: TGCGCCAGCAGCCCGACCGGGACAGCGTTAGAGACCCAGTACTTC.

This chain joins TRBV6-5 and TRBJ2-5; D is ambiguous. The ends were cut back, 8 bases at V and 3 bases at J, with 22 bases in the middle. The CDR3 is 16 residues long. Germline CDR1 and CDR2: MNHEY and SVGAGI. CDR3 in DNA: TGTGCCAGCGGAAGGACCACAAGCCCGGTGGAAGAGACCCAGTACTTC. Amino acids: CASGRTTSPVEETQYF.

This clonotype was detected a few times. The V gene is TRBV20-1, the J gene TRBJ2-4; D tentatively reads TRBD1 or TRBD2 (7 bases each). The J call may be mistaken, given a closer DNA end match to TRBJ2-7. The germline CDR1 and CDR2 sequences are DFQATT and SNEGSKA (reference sequence). This CDR3 spans 15 amino acids. In DNA form, the CDR3 reads TGCAGTGCTCTCAGGGGGGGATCGGGCCTCTCCGAGCAGTACTTC. Encoded protein: CSALRGGSGLSEQYF.

The rearrangement links TRBV27 to TRBJ2-5; D is unclear. Trimming shortened V by 6 bases and J by 7 bases, and 9 bases separated the two germline ends. Germline CDR1 reads MNHEY; CDR2 reads SMNVEV (reference sequence). CDR3 length: 11 residues. The chain's CDR3 is CASRPRRTQYF. Here the CDR3 DNA reads TGTGCCAGCAGGCCCCGGCGGACCCAGTACTTC.

The V call is TRBV29-1, the J call TRBJ2-5, with 14 bases fitting TRBD2. The germline CDR1 and CDR2 sequences are SQVTM and ANQGSEA. J gave up 4 bases and V 6 bases, and 10 bases lay outside the gene matches. The CDR3 is made up of 16 amino acids. CDR3 nucleotide sequence: TGCAGCGTCCCTAGGGCTGGACTAGCGGGGGGAGAGACCCAGTACTTC. Translated, it gives CSVPRAGLAGGETQYF.

The chain carries TRBV6-5 and TRBJ1-1; 7 nucleotides match TRBD1. The junction had 7 bases not matched to a gene; V was cut back by 5 bases and J by 4 bases. The germline V gene encodes CDR1 MNHEY and CDR2 SVGAGI. This CDR3 comprises 14 residues. The CDR3: CASSHYRGSTEAFF. CDR3 sequence (DNA): TGTGCCAGCAGTCACTACAGGGGTAGCACTGAAGCTTTCTTT.

This clonotype was recorded only once. The chain recombines TRBV18 with TRBJ1-2; no firm D call. V shed 5 bases and J shed 6 bases, with 16 bases lying between them. The CDR3 totals 14 residues. Per the germline V gene, CDR1 is KGHSH and CDR2 is LQKENI. This CDR3 is CASSSDAQLNGYTF. The CDR3 nucleotides are TGTGCCAGCTCATCCGACGCCCAGCTCAATGGCTACACCTTC.

V and J are TRBV20-1 and TRBJ2-3, with TRBD2 matching over 11 bases. Germline V gene data show CDR1 as DFQATT and CDR2 as SNEGSKA (reference sequence). With V trimmed by 5 bases and J by 0 bases, 4 bases remained unmatched. The CDR3 extends over 15 amino acids. CDR3 DNA sequence: TGCAGTGCTGCCGGGACTAGCGGCAGCACAGATACGCAGTATTTT. This codes for CSAAGTSGSTDTQYF.